This T cell receptor beta chain came from a study of blood T cell repertoires in COVID-19. On the study more broadly: The United States, Italy and Spain supplied acute and convalescent COVID-19 samples. Nucleic acid was either cDNA or gDNA, and it came from T cells, B-cell-depleted T cells, or PBMCs.

Trimming shortened V by 0 bases and J by 7 bases, and 7 bases separated the two germline ends. The CDR3 length is 13 residues. Germline CDR1 reads SGDLS; CDR2 reads YYNGEE. Per the authors' pipeline: Reference gene primer amplification in the assay estimated nucleated cell counts. Clones were read by immunoSEQ multiplex PCR, and TCRdb kept only the in-frame ones, dropping some. V, J and clone size reflect that table, while D and trimming were determined from the DNA. Found here are tens of thousands of clones, about four fifths of them singletons; the top ten hold roughly an eighth. V gene TRBV9 combines with J gene TRBJ2-2; D perhaps matches TRBD2 (5 bases). The sequence came from an elderly woman with acute or convalescent COVID-19. Specimen: peripheral blood. The CDR3 coding sequence is TGTGCCAGCAGCGTAGGGACTCACGGGGAGCTGTTTTTT. Translated: CASSVGTHGELFF.